This T cell receptor beta chain appears in the sequencing data of a study of technical replicates of blood from four donors. This clone was picked up one time. The protocol was immunoSEQ multiplex PCR, while the TCRdb copy is restricted to in-frame clones and leaves out a portion. The profile shows about 16,000 clones, around 87% of them singletons. This clonotype was sampled from a human donor in good health. Sequencing input: PBMCs.

The CDR3 sequence is CSVGLAGGTDTQYF. The CDR3 DNA is TGCAGCGTGGGACTAGCGGGAGGCACAGATACGCAGTATTTT. This sequence joins TRBV29-1 and TRBJ2-3; 14 nucleotides agree with TRBD2. This CDR3 has 14 amino acids. After removal of 6 bases from V and 1 base from J, the junction contained 0 bases not matched to a gene. Germline CDR1 SQVTM, CDR2 ANQGSEA.